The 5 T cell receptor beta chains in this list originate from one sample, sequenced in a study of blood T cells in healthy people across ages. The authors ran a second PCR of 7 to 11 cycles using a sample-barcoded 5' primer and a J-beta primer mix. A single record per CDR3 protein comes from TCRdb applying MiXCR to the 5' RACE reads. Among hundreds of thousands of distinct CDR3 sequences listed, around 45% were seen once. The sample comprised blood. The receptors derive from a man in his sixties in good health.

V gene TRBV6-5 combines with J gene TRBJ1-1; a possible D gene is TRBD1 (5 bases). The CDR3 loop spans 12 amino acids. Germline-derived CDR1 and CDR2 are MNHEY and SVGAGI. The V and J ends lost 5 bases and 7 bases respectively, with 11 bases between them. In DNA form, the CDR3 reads TGTGCCAGCAGTCTCCCAGGGTTTGAAGCTTTCTTT. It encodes CASSLPGFEAFF.

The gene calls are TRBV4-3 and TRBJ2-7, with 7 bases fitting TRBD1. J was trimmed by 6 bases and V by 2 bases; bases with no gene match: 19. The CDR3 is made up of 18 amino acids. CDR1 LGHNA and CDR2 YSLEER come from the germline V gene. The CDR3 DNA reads TGCGCCAGCAGCCAAATGTCAGGGGCGTTCGGGACAGACCTCGAGCAGTACTTC. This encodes CASSQMSGAFGTDLEQYF.

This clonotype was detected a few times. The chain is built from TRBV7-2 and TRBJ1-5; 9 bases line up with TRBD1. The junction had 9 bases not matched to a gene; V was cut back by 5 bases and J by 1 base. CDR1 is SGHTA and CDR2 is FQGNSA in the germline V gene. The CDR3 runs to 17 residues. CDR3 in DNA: TGTGCCAGCAGCATCGGGACAGGGACGAGGAGCAATCAGCCCCAGCATTTT. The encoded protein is CASSIGTGTRSNQPQHF.

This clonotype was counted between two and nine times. The CDR3 is CASRGTENYGYTF. For the CDR3, the DNA is TGTGCCAGCAGGGGGACAGAAAACTATGGCTACACCTTC. The chain combines TRBV12-3 or TRBV12-4 with TRBJ1-2, with 7 nucleotides matching TRBD1. V trimming: 6 bases; J trimming: 2 bases; junction bases outside the gene matches: 3. The CDR3 length is 13 residues.

The CDR3 DNA sequence: TGTGCCAGCAGCACGGGGACAGGGGCTACCGGGGAGCTGTTTTTT. This codes for CASSTGTGATGELFF. This chain connects TRBV7-2 to TRBJ2-2, with TRBD1 identical over 10 bases. The J segment lost 5 bases and the V segment lost 5 bases, leaving 5 bases of the junction unmatched. Germline V gene lookup returns CDR1 SGHTA and CDR2 FQGNSA. This CDR3 has 15 amino acids.